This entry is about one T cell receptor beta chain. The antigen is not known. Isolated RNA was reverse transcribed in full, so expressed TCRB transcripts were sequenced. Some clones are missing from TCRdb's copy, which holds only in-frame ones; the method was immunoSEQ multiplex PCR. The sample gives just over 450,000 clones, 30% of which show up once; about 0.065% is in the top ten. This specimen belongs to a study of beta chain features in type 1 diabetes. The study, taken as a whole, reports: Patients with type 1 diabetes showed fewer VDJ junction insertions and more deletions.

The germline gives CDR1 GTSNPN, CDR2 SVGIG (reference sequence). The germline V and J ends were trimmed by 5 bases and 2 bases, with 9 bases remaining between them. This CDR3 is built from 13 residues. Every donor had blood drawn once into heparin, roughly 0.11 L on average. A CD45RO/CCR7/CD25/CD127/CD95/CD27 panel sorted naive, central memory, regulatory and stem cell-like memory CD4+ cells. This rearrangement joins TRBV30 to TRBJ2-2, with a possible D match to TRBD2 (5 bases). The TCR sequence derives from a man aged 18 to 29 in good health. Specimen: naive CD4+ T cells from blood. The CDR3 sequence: CAWELGNTGELFF. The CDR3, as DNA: TGTGCCTGGGAACTAGGAAACACCGGGGAGCTGTTTTTT.